This TCR beta chain originates from a study of shared clonotypes between healthy human individuals (dated by TCRdb to about 2020). Broadly, across the study: Three men and a couple of women, aged 18 to 49 years, made up the cohort. Each donor's leukapheresis produced roughly between roughly 0.85 and 10 billion PBMCs. Different laboratories and diverse techniques were used to prepare libraries and sequence TCR repertoires, to increase sequencing depth and limit assay-specific biases. To estimate repertoire size and how much clonotypes are shared between individuals, the study performed deep sequencing of blood TCR repertoires from about five healthy adults. For each donor, three plates each were used for CD4 naive and CD4 memory, two plates were used for CD8 naive, and one plate was used for CD8 memory.

Concerning this clone itself: What this receptor recognizes is not known. Base qualities are not recorded, but no much larger clone differs from it by a single base.

The CDR3, cysteine through phenylalanine, is 15 amino acids long. Only the CDR3 portion is preserved as DNA: 45 bases, with reading frame beginning at the first base. The junction carries 14 bases between V and J, which are trimmed by 5 bases and 0 bases respectively. CDR1 and CDR2 were assigned from the germline V gene as SGHTA and FQGNSA. TCR CDR3 regions were amplified from genomic DNA by multiplex PCR using the deep immunoSEQ assay. Extracted genomic DNA from each cell subset was distributed evenly across all wells of several immunoSEQ 96-well plates, and each plate was treated as a replicate. Each replicate PCR for sorted subsets received approximately 200 ng genomic DNA, equal to about 30,000 T cell genomes. Purified libraries were measured with a Qubit 3.0 fluorometer, size-checked on a Bioanalyzer 2100, and measured again with the KAPA Library Quantification kit. A separate single-read 150-cycle Illumina NextSeq 550 flow cell was used to sequence each immunoSEQ 96-well plate. The original methods were these. Because the immunoSEQ output included only junctional sequences and no quality scores, the filtering could not be the same as the filtering used for full-length reads. Sequences were annotated with PyIR, a Python wrapper for IgBLAST v1.9, using IMGT germline references to assign V/J genes and CDR3. Reads with weak V/J assignments (E-value above 1e-6), missing CDR3, stop codons, out-of-frame junctions, or ambiguous translated residues were removed. V3J clonotypes were defined by identical inferred V gene, J gene, and CDR3 amino acid sequence. To compute the percentage overlap between repertoires, the number of shared unique clonotypes was divided by the size of the smaller repertoire. Repertoire richness was assessed with RTK rarefaction, the Chao1 estimator, and Recon v2.1 estimates of unobserved clonotypes. Generation probabilities were computed with OLGA for all TCRbeta clonotypes obtained by the gDNA method from several donors. Imported from immuneACCESS, the table was reduced by TCRdb to in-frame sequences with V and J called. These copies leave out some clones; in studies compared against another copy, an unresolved V gene accounts for under half, and the cause of the remainder is not known. From that table come the V and J calls and clone size; the DNA was used to work out D and trimming. In all, the sample holds about 2.5 million clones, and around 92% of those were seen once. The ten largest clones represent approximately 0.4% of the sample.

Study-wide findings and limitations: Compared with non-shared clonotypes, the clonotypes found in all four sorted-subset donors had higher generation probabilities. Approximately 5% of naive CD4, 3.5% of naive CD8, roughly 2.4% of memory CD4, and more than 0.35% of memory CD8 clonotypes were shared across several donors. Naive subsets generally had larger estimated clonotype richness than memory subsets did. Rarefaction of sorted-subset datasets indicated incomplete sequencing despite the large sequencing depth. Because the study included only a small number of donors, the genetic and exposure-history diversity represented was limited. Sampling was restricted to blood, and TCR repertoires in tissues likely differ from the TCR repertoires found in blood. Pairwise subsampling indicated that sequencing depth was expected to affect the degree of clonotype sharing among donors.

Donors were healthy HIV-negative adults with no recently reported acute infections or vaccinations. All donors were Caucasian adults living in Nashville, Tennessee, USA. CD4+ T cells were enriched by magnetic negative selection, after which naive cells were positively selected on CD45RA and the negative fraction was taken as the memory subset. Blood was obtained by leukapheresis, after which PBMCs were separated by Ficoll-Histopaque density gradient centrifugation and cryopreserved in liquid nitrogen vapor phase. Analytical flow cytometry was used to check the purity and quantity of each magnetically sorted T cell population. Each sorted fraction had its genomic DNA isolated and then quantified by UV absorbance on a Nanodrop 2000c.

The chain employs TRBV7-2 and TRBJ2-7; tentative D gene TRBD2, with 7 bases matching. The sequence came from a man aged 18 to 30 in good health. Some clones in this sample may be carry-over from other donors' samples. Sample: naive CD4+ T cells from PBMCs. Per the publication, the cell subset or site label means: CD45RA+ positively selected. The DNA reads as follows: TGTGCCAGCAGCCAACAGGGAGGGGGCTCCTACGAGCAGTACTTC. The translation is CASSQQGGGSYEQYF.